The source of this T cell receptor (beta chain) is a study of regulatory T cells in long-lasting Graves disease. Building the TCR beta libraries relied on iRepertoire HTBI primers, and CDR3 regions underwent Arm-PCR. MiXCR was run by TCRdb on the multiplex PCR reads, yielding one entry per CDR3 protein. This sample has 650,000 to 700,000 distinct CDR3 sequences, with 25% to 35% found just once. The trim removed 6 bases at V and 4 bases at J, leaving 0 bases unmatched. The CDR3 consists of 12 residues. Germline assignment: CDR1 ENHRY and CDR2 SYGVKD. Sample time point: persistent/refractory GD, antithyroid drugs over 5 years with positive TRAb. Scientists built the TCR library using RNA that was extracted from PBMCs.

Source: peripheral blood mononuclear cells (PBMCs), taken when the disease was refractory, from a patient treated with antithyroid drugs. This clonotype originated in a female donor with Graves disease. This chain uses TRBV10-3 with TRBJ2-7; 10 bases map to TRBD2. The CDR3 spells CAIRTSGYEQYF. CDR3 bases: TGTGCCATCAGGACTAGCGGGTACGAGCAGTACTTC.